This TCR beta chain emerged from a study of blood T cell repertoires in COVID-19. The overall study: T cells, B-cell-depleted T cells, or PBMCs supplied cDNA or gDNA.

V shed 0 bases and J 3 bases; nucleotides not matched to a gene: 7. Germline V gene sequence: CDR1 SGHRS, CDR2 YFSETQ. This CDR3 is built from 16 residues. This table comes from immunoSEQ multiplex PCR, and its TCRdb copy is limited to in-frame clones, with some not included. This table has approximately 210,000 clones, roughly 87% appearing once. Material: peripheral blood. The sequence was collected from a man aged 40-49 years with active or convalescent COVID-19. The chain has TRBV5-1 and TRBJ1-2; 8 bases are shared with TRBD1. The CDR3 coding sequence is TGCGCCAGCAGCTTGGGGGCAGGGGGCGGCGACTATGGCTACACCTTC. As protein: CASSLGAGGGDYGYTF.